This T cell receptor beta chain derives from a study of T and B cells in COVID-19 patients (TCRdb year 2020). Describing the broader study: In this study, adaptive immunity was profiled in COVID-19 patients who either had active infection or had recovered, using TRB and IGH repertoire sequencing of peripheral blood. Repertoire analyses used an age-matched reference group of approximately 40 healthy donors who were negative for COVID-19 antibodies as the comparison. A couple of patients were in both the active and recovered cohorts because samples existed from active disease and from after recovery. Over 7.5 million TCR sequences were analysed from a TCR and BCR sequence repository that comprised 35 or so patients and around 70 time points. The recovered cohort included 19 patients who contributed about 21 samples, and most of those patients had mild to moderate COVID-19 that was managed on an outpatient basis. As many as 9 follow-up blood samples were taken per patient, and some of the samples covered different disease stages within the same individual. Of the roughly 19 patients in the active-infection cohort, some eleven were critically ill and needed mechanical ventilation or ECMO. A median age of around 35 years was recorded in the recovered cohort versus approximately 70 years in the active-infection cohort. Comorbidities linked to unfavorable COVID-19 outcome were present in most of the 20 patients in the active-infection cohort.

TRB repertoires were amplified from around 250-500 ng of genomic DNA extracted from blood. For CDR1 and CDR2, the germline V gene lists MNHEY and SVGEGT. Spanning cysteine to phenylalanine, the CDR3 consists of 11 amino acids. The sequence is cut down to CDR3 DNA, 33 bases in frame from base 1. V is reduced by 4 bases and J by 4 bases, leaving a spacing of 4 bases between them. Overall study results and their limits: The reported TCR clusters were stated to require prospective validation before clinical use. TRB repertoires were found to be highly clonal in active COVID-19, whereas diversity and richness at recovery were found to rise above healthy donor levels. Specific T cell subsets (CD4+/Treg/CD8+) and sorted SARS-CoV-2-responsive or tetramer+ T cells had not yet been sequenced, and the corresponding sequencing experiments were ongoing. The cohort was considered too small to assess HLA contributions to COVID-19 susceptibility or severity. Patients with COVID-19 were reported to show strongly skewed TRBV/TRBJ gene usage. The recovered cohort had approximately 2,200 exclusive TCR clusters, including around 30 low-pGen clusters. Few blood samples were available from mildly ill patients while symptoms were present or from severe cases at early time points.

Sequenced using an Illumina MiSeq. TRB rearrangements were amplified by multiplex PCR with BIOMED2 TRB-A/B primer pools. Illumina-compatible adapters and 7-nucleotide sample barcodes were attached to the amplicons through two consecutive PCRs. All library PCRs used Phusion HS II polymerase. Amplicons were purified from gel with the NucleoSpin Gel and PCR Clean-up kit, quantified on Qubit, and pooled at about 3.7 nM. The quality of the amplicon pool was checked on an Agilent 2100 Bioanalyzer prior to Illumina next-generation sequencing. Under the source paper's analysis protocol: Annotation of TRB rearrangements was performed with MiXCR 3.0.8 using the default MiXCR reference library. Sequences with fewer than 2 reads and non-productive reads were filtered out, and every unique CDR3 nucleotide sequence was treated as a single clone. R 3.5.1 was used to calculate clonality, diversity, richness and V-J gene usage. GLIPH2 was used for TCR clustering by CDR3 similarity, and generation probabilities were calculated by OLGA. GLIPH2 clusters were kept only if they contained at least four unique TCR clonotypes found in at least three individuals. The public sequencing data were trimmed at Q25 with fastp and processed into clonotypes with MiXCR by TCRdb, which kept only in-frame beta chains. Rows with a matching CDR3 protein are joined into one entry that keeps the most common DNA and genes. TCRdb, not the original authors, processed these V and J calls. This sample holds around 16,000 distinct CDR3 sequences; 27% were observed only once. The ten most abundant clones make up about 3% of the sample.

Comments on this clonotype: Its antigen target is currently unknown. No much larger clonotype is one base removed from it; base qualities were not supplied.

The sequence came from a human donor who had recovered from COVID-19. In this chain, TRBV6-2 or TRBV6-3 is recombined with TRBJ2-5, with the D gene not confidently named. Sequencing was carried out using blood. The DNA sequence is TGTGCCAGCAGTTGGGGAGAGACCCAGTACTTC. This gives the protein CASSWGETQYF.